The subject of this entry is one T cell receptor beta chain. The sample originates from a study of blood T cell repertoires in COVID-19. Study at large: Some COVID-19 samples were acute and others convalescent; all came from the United States, Italy and Spain. PBMCs, B-cell-depleted T cells, or T cells provided the cDNA or gDNA that made up the material.

This CDR3 contains 15 residues. Germline-derived CDR1 and CDR2 are LGHNA and YSLEER. V lost 1 base and J lost 5; bases outside the gene matches: 5. In the original processing: Estimation of nucleated cell counts was performed using reference gene primer amplification. Sequencing was performed with immunoSEQ multiplex PCR; in TCRdb, only in-frame clones are kept and a portion is missing. Clonal size and the V and J genes are those of that table, whereas D and trimming came from the DNA. The table records 80,000 or so clones, around three quarters of them present only once. Sequences were obtained from peripheral blood. This TCR was sampled from a man aged 45 to 65 with active or convalescent COVID-19. This chain uses TRBV4-3 with TRBJ1-5, with 7 bases matching TRBD1. The CDR3 is CASSQGTGGDQPQHF. The DNA for the CDR3 is TGCGCCAGCAGCCAAGGGACAGGCGGGGATCAGCCCCAGCATTTT.